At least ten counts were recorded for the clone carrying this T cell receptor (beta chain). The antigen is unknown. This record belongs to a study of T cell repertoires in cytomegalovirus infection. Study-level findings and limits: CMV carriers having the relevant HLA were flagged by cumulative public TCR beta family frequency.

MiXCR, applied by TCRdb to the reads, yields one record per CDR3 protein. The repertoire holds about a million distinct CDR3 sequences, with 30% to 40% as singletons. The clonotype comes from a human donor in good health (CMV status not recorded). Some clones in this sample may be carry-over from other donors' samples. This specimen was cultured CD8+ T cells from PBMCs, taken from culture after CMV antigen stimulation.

CDR3 residues: CAILKRDRGTDTQYF. DNA for the CDR3: TGTGCCATCTTAAAACGGGACAGGGGCACAGATACGCAGTATTTT. This chain uses TRBV6-2 or TRBV6-3 with TRBJ2-3; 9 bases match TRBD1. CDR1 is MNHEY and CDR2 is SVGEGT in the germline V gene. The CDR3 extends over 15 amino acids. V shed 10 bases and J 1 base; nucleotides not matched to a gene: 9.